Below, 25 T cell receptor beta chains from the same sample are listed, as sequenced in a study of blood T cell repertoires in COVID-19. Profiling relied on immunoSEQ multiplex PCR, and the TCRdb table lists in-frame clones only, not all of them. The table has around 250,000 clones, 86% seen once. The sample consisted of peripheral blood. The origin of the receptors is a man at least 80 years old with acute or convalescent COVID-19.

The rearrangement links TRBV5-5 to TRBJ1-2; D gene ambiguous. The germline V gene encodes CDR1 SGHKS and CDR2 YYEKEE (reference sequence). Trimming removed 0 bases from V and 8 bases from J, with 11 bases in between. This CDR3 is 13 amino acids long. CDR3 nucleotides: TGTGCCAGCAGCTTGGAGGGAGTTGGCGGCTACACCTTC. It encodes CASSLEGVGGYTF.

The chain's CDR3 is CASSQDERGTDTQYF. The CDR3 DNA sequence: TGTGCCAGCAGCCAAGACGAGCGGGGCACAGATACGCAGTATTTT. This chain joins TRBV3-1 (or the pseudogene TRBV3-2) and TRBJ2-3, with D maybe TRBD2 (6 bases). From germline, CDR1 is LGHDT and CDR2 YNNKEL (reference sequence). Trimming took 0 bases from V and 1 from J, leaving 8 bases between them. The CDR3 spans 15 residues.

This chain connects TRBV11-2 to TRBJ2-1; 8 bases are a match to TRBD2. This CDR3 has 16 amino acids. Germline loops: CDR1 SGHAT, CDR2 FQNNGV. V shed 2 bases and J 1 base; nucleotides not matched to a gene: 4. This CDR3 is CASSLFSGVSYNEQFF. DNA of the CDR3: TGTGCCAGCAGCTTATTTAGCGGGGTTTCCTACAATGAGCAGTTCTTC.

The chain has TRBV7-2 and TRBJ2-5; 10 bases agree with TRBD2. The CDR3 is made up of 15 amino acids. Germline V gives CDR1 SGHTA, CDR2 FQGNSA. The V segment lost 5 bases and the J segment 5 bases; nucleotides outside the gene matches: 8. In DNA, the CDR3 is TGTGCCAGCAGCCCCCTAGCGGGGGTGGGGGAGACCCAGTACTTC. This gives the protein CASSPLAGVGETQYF.

The chain has TRBV11-3 and TRBJ2-7; 8 positions agree with TRBD2. The germline gives CDR1 SGHNT, CDR2 YENEEA. V lost 1 base to trimming and J lost 5 bases; unmatched junction nucleotides: 7. The length of the CDR3 is 15 residues. The CDR3 spells CASSLGRGGVDEQYF. The DNA of the CDR3 is TGTGCCAGCAGCTTAGGTCGGGGGGGCGTCGACGAGCAGTACTTC.

The V and J genes are TRBV6-6 and TRBJ2-1, with D perhaps matching TRBD2 (5 bases). CDR1 is MNHNY and CDR2 is SVGAGI in the germline V gene (reference sequence). V shed 4 bases and J shed 7 bases, with 8 bases lying between them. The CDR3 has 12 amino acids. DNA for the CDR3: TGTGCCAGCAGTTTCACTAGAAATGAGCAGTTCTTC. Protein product: CASSFTRNEQFF.

The rearrangement links TRBV29-1 to TRBJ2-5; 9 nucleotides line up with TRBD1. Germline V gene data show CDR1 as SQVTM and CDR2 as ANQGSEA. J was trimmed by 5 bases and V by 6 bases; bases with no gene match: 13. The CDR3 is 15 amino acids. CDR3 residues: CSVFRTGAIGETQYF. CDR3 in DNA: TGCAGCGTGTTTCGGACAGGGGCTATTGGCGAGACCCAGTACTTC.

In the case of this clone: This same CDR3 is encoded by further DNA sequences in the sample. The chain carries TRBV18 and TRBJ1-4; the match to TRBD1 covers 10 bases. Germline V gene data show CDR1 as KGHSH and CDR2 as LQKENI. V trimming: 3 bases; J trimming: 3 bases; junction bases outside the gene matches: 1. The CDR3 spans 15 residues. CDR3 sequence reads: CASSPGQGANEKLFF. CDR3 in DNA: TGTGCCAGCTCACCCGGACAGGGGGCTAATGAAAAACTGTTTTTT.

The chain has TRBV6-6 and TRBJ1-3; D remains ambiguous. Germline V gene lookup returns CDR1 MNHNY and CDR2 SVGAGI (reference sequence). This CDR3 region has 13 residues. Trimming took off 8 bases at V and 0 bases at J, with 8 bases between the two ends. CDR3 protein: CASAVSSGNTIYF. In nucleotides, the CDR3 is TGTGCCAGCGCGGTAAGCTCTGGAAACACCATATATTTT.

This chain uses TRBV7-8 with TRBJ2-3; the match to TRBD1 covers 7 bases. From germline, CDR1 is SGHVS and CDR2 FQNEAQ. With 5 bases clipped from V and 4 bases from J, the junction kept 9 bases outside the gene matches. This CDR3 comprises 15 residues. DNA for the CDR3: TGTGCCAGCAGCCTTCAGGGGGATCGGGCAGATACGCAGTATTTT. This translates into CASSLQGDRADTQYF.

This clone appeared once. The gene calls are TRBV18 and TRBJ2-7, with 10 bases lining up with TRBD1. J gave up 5 bases and V 6 bases, and 7 bases lay outside the gene matches. The germline CDR1 and CDR2 sequences are KGHSH and LQKENI. This CDR3 spans 14 amino acids. The DNA for the CDR3 is TGTGCCAGCTCGCCTCGACAGGGGGCAGACGAGCAGTACTTC. This codes for CASSPRQGADEQYF.

The CDR3: CASSLESLPSYEQYF. CDR3 sequence (DNA): TGTGCCAGCAGCTTGGAATCTCTACCTTCATACGAGCAGTACTTC. The rearrangement uses TRBV5-5 and TRBJ2-7; D gene unclear. The CDR3 is 15 amino acids. V was trimmed by 0 bases and J by 4 bases, leaving 14 bases between them. Germline lookup yields CDR1 SGHKS and CDR2 YYEKEE (reference sequence).

The genes are TRBV6-6 and TRBJ1-5; no clear D gene. The V end was cut by 8 bases, the J end by 2 bases, with 10 bases between. The CDR3 totals 13 residues. The V gene's germline CDR1 is MNHNY and CDR2 SVGAGI (reference sequence). As DNA, the CDR3 is TGTGCCAGCTGCTACCGTGGCAATCAGCCCCAGCATTTT. Protein sequence: CASCYRGNQPQHF.

The chain has TRBV27 and TRBJ2-1; D is ambiguous. The CDR3 runs to 15 residues. CDR1 is MNHEY, CDR2 SMNVEV, per germline (reference sequence). The V and J ends lost 0 bases and 0 bases respectively, with 6 bases between them. The CDR3 DNA follows: TGTGCCAGCAGTTTATCGGCGGACTCCTACAATGAGCAGTTCTTC. Translation: CASSLSADSYNEQFF.

This chain uses TRBV4-1 with TRBJ1-2; D unclear. The CDR3 covers 17 residues. Germline V gene sequence: CDR1 MGHRA, CDR2 YSYEKL. The V and J ends lost 3 bases and 0 bases respectively, with 17 bases between them. The CDR3 bases are TGCGCCAGCAGCCATAAGATATTCACAGACCCTAACTATGGCTACACCTTC. Translation gives CASSHKIFTDPNYGYTF.

The chain carries TRBV18 and TRBJ1-1, with TRBD1 as a possible D gene (6 bases). Looked up from germline, CDR1 is KGHSH and CDR2 is LQKENI. The ends were cut back, 4 bases at V and 1 base at J, with 10 bases in the middle. This CDR3 has 14 residues. DNA for the CDR3: TGTGCCAGCTCACTACAGGGTTCGAACACTGAAGCTTTCTTT. Translation: CASSLQGSNTEAFF.

This chain uses TRBV28 with TRBJ1-5; tentatively, D is TRBD1 (6 bases). Per germline, CDR1 MDHEN and CDR2 SYDVKM. This CDR3 is built from 13 residues. V lost 7 bases, J lost 5 bases, and 12 bases lay in between. For the CDR3, the DNA is TGTGCCAGCAAAGGACAGAGTCATCAGCCCCAGCATTTT. It yields the protein CASKGQSHQPQHF.

The genes are TRBV6-5 and TRBJ2-1, with D perhaps TRBD2 (7 bases). Germline V lookup: CDR1 MNHEY, CDR2 SVGAGI. This CDR3 spans 15 amino acids. V lost 9 bases and J 0 bases, leaving 15 bases between the germline ends. CDR3 residues: CASPRGGYSYNEQFF. DNA of the CDR3: TGTGCCAGTCCGAGGGGGGGTTACTCCTACAATGAGCAGTTCTTC.

This rearrangement joins TRBV4-1 to TRBJ1-2; TRBD1 might be the D (5 bases). The CDR3 loop spans 17 amino acids. Trimming shortened V by 0 bases and J by 2 bases, and 16 bases separated the two germline ends. CDR1 and CDR2 from the germline V gene are MGHRA and YSYEKL. CDR3 in amino acids: CASSQDVNRGLNYGYTF. For the CDR3, the DNA is TGCGCCAGCAGCCAAGATGTCAATAGGGGTCTCAACTATGGCTACACCTTC.

The chain uses TRBV2 and TRBJ1-1; D is undetermined. The CDR3 spans 13 residues. Looked up from germline, CDR1 is SNHLY and CDR2 is FYNNEI. The V and J ends lost 7 bases and 0 bases respectively, with 9 bases between them. DNA of the CDR3: TGTGCCAGCAAGACAAACATGAACACTGAAGCTTTCTTT. Translated: CASKTNMNTEAFF.

This rearrangement joins TRBV18 to TRBJ1-6; no definite D call. The CDR3 sequence is 13 residues long. V was cut by 2 bases and J by 6 bases, with 5 bases left in between. Germline V gene lookup returns CDR1 KGHSH and CDR2 LQKENI. The CDR3 spells CASSPEFNSPLHF. CDR3 in DNA: TGTGCCAGCTCACCAGAGTTTAATTCACCCCTCCACTTT.

The gene calls are TRBV6-5 and TRBJ1-5, with 8 positions matching TRBD1. V gave up 6 bases and J gave up 6 bases; unmatched junction bases: 10. This CDR3 is 15 amino acids long. CDR1 MNHEY and CDR2 SVGAGI come from the germline V gene. Here the CDR3 DNA reads TGTGCCAGCAGCAGAGCAGGGGGCGCAGGTCAGCCCCAGCATTTT. Its protein product is CASSRAGGAGQPQHF.

The rearrangement links TRBV28 to TRBJ2-2, with 9 bases lining up with TRBD1. The CDR3 is made up of 16 amino acids. V lost 6 bases and J lost 4; bases outside the gene matches: 9. Germline V lookup: CDR1 MDHEN, CDR2 SYDVKM. CDR3 coding DNA: TGTGCCAGCAGCACGGACGGGACAGGGCTCACCGGGGAGCTGTTTTTT. Its protein is CASSTDGTGLTGELFF.

The chain joins TRBV29-1 to TRBJ2-5; 13 bases map to TRBD2. V gave up 1 base and J gave up 9 bases; unmatched junction bases: 8. Looked up from germline, CDR1 is SQVTM and CDR2 is ANQGSEA. This CDR3 is built from 15 residues. CDR3 in amino acids: CSVEGGTSGVRAQYF. CDR3 DNA sequence: TGCAGCGTTGAAGGAGGGACTAGCGGGGTCCGGGCCCAGTACTTC.

The count of this clone is one. This chain links TRBV29-1 with TRBJ2-7; TRBD2 agrees at 7 bases. CDR1 and CDR2 (germline): SQVTM, ANQGSEA. The J segment lost 4 bases and the V segment lost 4 bases, leaving 4 bases of the junction unmatched. The CDR3 covers 12 residues. The CDR3 sequence: CSVARGEYEQYF. The CDR3 nucleotides read TGCAGCGTTGCCCGGGGGGAATACGAGCAGTACTTC.